The present TCR beta chain was sequenced within a study of blood T cell repertoires in COVID-19. Turning to the study itself: Sources were T cells, B-cell-depleted T cells, or PBMCs; the material itself was cDNA or gDNA.

Authors' analysis steps: Amplifying reference gene primers gave estimates of nucleated cell counts. Assay used: immunoSEQ multiplex PCR; TCRdb lists only in-frame clones, some missing. V and J calls and clone size are given by that table; D and trimming were obtained from the DNA. The table lists around 45,000 clones, roughly 82% of them singletons. The germline V gene encodes CDR1 SGHVS and CDR2 FQNEAQ. CDR3 length: 13 residues. V lost 5 bases and J lost 8, with 12 bases in between. The receptor was isolated from a woman aged 55-70 years with acute or convalescent COVID-19. The sequenced sample was peripheral blood. This rearrangement joins TRBV7-8 to TRBJ1-4; D call uncertain. CDR3 loop: CASSPRLDEKLFF. The CDR3 nucleotides are TGTGCCAGCAGCCCTCGTCTAGACGAAAAACTGTTTTTT.